Sequencing of this T cell receptor (beta chain) was carried out in a study of T-cell memory formation after mild COVID-19. Whole-study findings and limits: Memory sampled before infection contained some responding clones, suggesting cross-reactive memory joined. Still unconfirmed is whether the second-wave clones peaking on day 37 recognized SARS-CoV-2.

With respect to this clonotype: Its antigen is still unknown.

TCRdb re-called the 5' RACE reads with MiXCR, one entry per CDR3 protein. Of 450,000 or so distinct CDR3 sequences listed, approximately 25% are singletons. The sequence was collected from an adult woman who had mild COVID-19 (a few samples of this study predate the infection). Cell type and time point are not known. Source material: PBMCs or a T cell subset sorted from them (not recorded which).

The CDR3: CASSIGGNSYNEQFF. DNA of the CDR3: TGTGCCAGTAGTATCGGCGGGAACTCCTACAATGAGCAGTTCTTC. The chain couples TRBV19 to TRBJ2-1; D possibly corresponds to TRBD2 (6 bases). V was clipped by 3 bases and J by 0 bases, with 9 bases between them. This CDR3 is built from 15 residues. CDR1 LNHDA and CDR2 SQIVND come from the germline V gene (reference sequence).